The clone carrying this T cell receptor (beta chain) was seen a handful of times. This sample is drawn from a study of T cells of healthy individuals. In TCRdb, the 5' RACE reads were re-called with MiXCR into one record per CDR3 protein. The sample carries over 95,000 distinct CDR3 sequences, 15% to 20% recorded once. Trimming took 2 bases from V and 1 from J, leaving 14 bases between them. CDR1 is SQVTM, CDR2 ANQGSEA, per germline. The CDR3 totals 16 residues. The TCR comes from a human donor in good health. The V call is TRBV29-1, the J call TRBJ2-2, with D tentatively TRBD2 (8 bases). This CDR3 reads CSVEKGAGGNTGELFF. The DNA for the CDR3 is TGCAGCGTTGAAAAGGGGGCGGGAGGGAACACCGGGGAGCTGTTTTTT.